This T cell receptor (beta chain) is from a study of OX40 agonist ivuxolimab in advanced cancers. In terms of the full investigation: Ivuxolimab was a fully human IgG2 agonistic monoclonal antibody targeting the costimulatory receptor OX40 (CD134). Intravenous ivuxolimab was administered to patients every 2 weeks at six dose levels: 0.01, 0.1, 0.3, 1.5, 3 and 10 mg/kg. Of the 50 to 55 dose-escalation patients, hepatocellular carcinoma was present in roughly 19, melanoma in approximately 15, renal cell carcinoma in 9 and head and neck cancer in 9. A male proportion of nearly 85% and a mean age of 60 years, ranging from about 23 to 90, were recorded for the dose-escalation cohort. Prior anti-PD-1, anti-PD-L1 or anti-CTLA-4 therapy was permitted, and checkpoint inhibitors had been received by less than 45% of dose-escalation patients. Partial responses occurred in three dose-escalation patients: two with cutaneous melanoma and one with hepatocellular carcinoma. Peripheral TCRbeta sequencing aimed to test whether ivuxolimab altered TCR sequence diversity and caused clonal T-cell expansion. The paper describes the monotherapy dose-escalation part (N of about 52 patients) of the phase I trial of ivuxolimab. Broader findings and caveats from the paper: Low levels of normalized T-cell clonal expansion were also seen in some patients who did not respond. On average, CD8+ T cells showed more expanded clones than CD4+ T cells after ivuxolimab. In the 0.1-3.0 mg/kg groups, partial responders had among the lowest normalized peripheral clonal expansion, particularly in CD8+ T cells. Which antigens the clonally expanded peripheral T cells were specific for was not determined. Clonal expansion of both CD4+ and CD8+ blood T cells was observed from baseline to week 6 at doses 0.1 to 3.0 mg/kg.

The trial excluded patients who had a history of autoimmune disease or who were on systemic immunosuppression. Peripheral blood for TCR sequencing was collected from all dose cohorts at baseline, on cycle 4 day 1, and on cycle 7 day 1. Samples came from an open-label, multicenter, first-in-human phase I dose-escalation trial of ivuxolimab. Adults with locally advanced or metastatic melanoma, renal cell, hepatocellular, or head and neck squamous cell carcinoma were enrolled in the trial. Before TCR sequencing, CD4+ T cells and CD8+ T cells from peripheral blood were sorted into separate populations. For sequencing of the TCRbeta CDR3 region, genomic DNA was extracted from the sorted cells. The immunoSEQ Assay was used to sequence the TCRbeta CDR3 regions. This immuneACCESS table, as held by TCRdb, lists in-frame sequences with V and J called but not all clones. Of the missing ones, under half trace to an unresolved V gene in checked studies; the others have no known cause. Recorded for this sample are about 57,000 clones; around 87% of them occurred a single time. 0.37% of the sample is held by the ten biggest clonotypes.

From cysteine to phenylalanine, the CDR3 is 14 amino acids long. CDR3 DNA is the only sequence kept; it has 42 bases, read in frame from the first base. Looking up the germline V gene (reference sequence) yields CDR1 MNHNY and CDR2 SVGAGI. Unmatched junction bases come to 8, with V trimmed by 11 bases and J by 1 base. Points on this clone: Which antigen it targets is not known. No per-base quality is available; no much larger clone lies one base away.

The starting material was CD4+ or CD8+ T cells sorted from blood, obtained in a trial of the OX40 agonist ivuxolimab. This TCR was sampled from an adult with an advanced solid tumor such as melanoma, head and neck, liver or kidney cancer. This chain is built from TRBV6-6 and TRBJ1-1, with 9 bases matching TRBD1. CDR3 loop: CASLGQGWNTEAFF. The nucleotides are TGTGCCTCCCTCGGACAGGGGTGGAACACTGAAGCTTTCTTT.